The 8 T cell receptor beta chains reported below all come from one sample, sequenced in a study of T cells in pancreatic ductal adenocarcinoma. The selected patients with pancreatic ductal adenocarcinoma had surgery but no neoadjuvant therapy. Profiling relied on immunoSEQ multiplex PCR, and the TCRdb table lists in-frame clones only, not all of them. The sample has roughly 100,000 clones; about 95% are singletons. The sample taken for sequencing was PBMCs. These TCRs come from a human donor with pancreatic ductal adenocarcinoma.

This clone was found once. The rearrangement links TRBV28 to TRBJ2-7, with TRBD1 identical over 9 bases. The CDR3 totals 14 residues. The junction had 3 bases not matched to a gene; V was cut back by 6 bases and J by 0 bases. CDR1 and CDR2 from the germline V gene are MDHEN and SYDVKM. This chain's CDR3 is CASRTTGGSYEQYF. Written as DNA, the CDR3 is TGTGCCAGCAGAACGACAGGGGGCTCCTACGAGCAGTACTTC. Based on the CDR3 plus reference TRBV28 and TRBJ2-7, the full variable domain is DVKVTQSSRYLVKRTGEKVFLECVQDMDHENMFWYRQDPGLGLRLIYFSYDVKMKEKGDIPEGYSVSREKKERFSLILESASTNQTSMYLCASRTTGGSYEQYFGPGTRLTVT.

This clone appeared a single time. This rearrangement joins TRBV19 to TRBJ1-1; a possible D gene is TRBD1 (6 bases). Trimming left V 2 bases short and J 3 bases short, with 10 bases between. Germline CDR1 reads LNHDA; CDR2 reads SQIVND (reference sequence). The CDR3 is 14 amino acids. The CDR3 nucleotides read TGTGCCAGTAGTATACCCAGGACAGACACTGAAGCTTTCTTT. It yields the protein CASSIPRTDTEAFF.

The genes are TRBV19 and TRBJ2-7; possible D gene TRBD2, 6 bases. Trimming pared 3 bases from V and 5 bases from J, leaving 14 bases between. Germline V gene data show CDR1 as LNHDA and CDR2 as SQIVND (reference sequence). The CDR3 is 14 amino acids. The CDR3 DNA is TGTGCCAGTAGTATTTCGGGGGTGTGGGACGAGCAGTACTTC. Translation: CASSISGVWDEQYF. Filled out from reference TRBV19 and TRBJ2-7, the complete variable domain reads DGGITQSPKYLFRKEGQNVTLSCEQNLNHDAMYWYRQDPGQGLRLIYYSQIVNDFQKGDIAEGYSVSREKKESFPLTVTSAQKNPTAFYLCASSISGVWDEQYFGPGTRLTVT.

The J gene is TRBJ2-5, the V gene TRBV20-1, with D unresolved. The CDR3 totals 11 residues. Per the germline V gene, CDR1 is DFQATT and CDR2 is SNEGSKA (reference sequence). V lost 1 base and J 5 bases, leaving 5 bases between the germline ends. Here the CDR3 DNA reads TGCAGTGCTAGAGGAGCGGAGACCCAGTACTTC. Amino acid sequence: CSARGAETQYF.

The CDR3: CASQIGQGQETQYF. In nucleotides, the CDR3 is TGCGCCAGCCAAATCGGACAGGGCCAAGAGACCCAGTACTTC. The chain links TRBV5-1 to TRBJ2-5; 8 bases are shared with TRBD1. CDR3 length equals 14 residues. The germline V gene has CDR1 SGHRS and CDR2 YFSETQ. V lost 7 bases and J lost 1; bases outside the gene matches: 6.

This chain joins TRBV7-8 and TRBJ2-2; 7 bases align to TRBD1. CDR1 and CDR2 from the germline V gene are SGHVS and FQNEAQ. There are 14 residues in the CDR3. V lost 3 bases and J lost 4; bases outside the gene matches: 2. CDR3 nucleotides: TGTGCCAGCAGCTTCAGGACAGGCACCGGGGAGCTGTTTTTT. This translates into CASSFRTGTGELFF. The full variable domain, its missing parts supplied by reference TRBV7-8 and TRBJ2-2, is GAGVSQSPRYKVAKRGQDVALRCDPISGHVSLFWYQQALGQGPEFLTYFQNEAQLDKSGLPSDRFFAERPEGSVSTLKIQRTQQEDSAVYLCASSFRTGTGELFFGEGSRLTVL.

The V call is TRBV11-2, the J call TRBJ2-7; D remains ambiguous. Between the trimmed V and J ends, which lost 2 bases and 2 bases, there was a span of 7 bases. This CDR3 is 13 amino acids long. Germline V gives CDR1 SGHAT, CDR2 FQNNGV. This CDR3 reads CASSLSKTYEQYF. CDR3 in DNA: TGTGCCAGCAGCTTAAGCAAGACCTACGAGCAGTACTTC.

This clone was counted a few times. The chain is built from TRBV28 and TRBJ2-7, with D possibly matching TRBD1 (5 bases). Germline lookup yields CDR1 MDHEN and CDR2 SYDVKM. The V end was cut by 5 bases, the J end by 4 bases, with 21 bases between. CDR3 length: 16 residues. The CDR3 spells CASSVPLLQGTYEQYF. CDR3 nucleotides: TGTGCCAGCAGTGTCCCCTTGCTTCAGGGCACTTACGAGCAGTACTTC.